A selection of T cell receptor beta chains follows, all from one sample in a study of shared clonotypes between healthy human individuals. This table comes from immunoSEQ multiplex PCR, and its TCRdb copy is limited to in-frame clones, with some not included. The sample shows some 490,000 clones, 81% of them seen only once. The sequenced sample was PBMCs. The receptors were gathered from a woman between 35 and 50 years old in good health. Some clones in this sample may be carry-over from other donors' samples. The CDR3 runs from the conserved cysteine through the conserved F or W. Each record gives: clone size, CDR3 length, D gene, J gene, V gene, CDR3 DNA, CDR3 protein. D genes are given only for firm matches. Part of the rows lack a size; the others show once, few, many or a class for expanded clones.

size: many
length: 14
D: .
J: TRBJ2-7
V: TRBV9
DNA: TGTGCCAGCAGCGTAGTGGACGGGTCCTACGAGCAGTACTTC
CDR3: CASSVVDGSYEQYF

size: .
length: 16
D: .
J: TRBJ2-7
V: TRBV5-5
DNA: TGCGCCAGCAGCCAGGGATTATCGGGACTCCGGGCCGAGCAGTACTTC
CDR3: CASSQGLSGLRAEQYF

size: many
length: 13
D: .
J: TRBJ2-7
V: TRBV7-2
DNA: TGTGCCAGCAGCCTCAGGGTTGGCTACGAGCAGTACTTC
CDR3: CASSLRVGYEQYF

size: .
length: 14
D: TRBD1
J: TRBJ2-7
V: TRBV28
DNA: TGTGCCAGCAGTGTTGGGGGACAGGGGTACGAGCAGTACTTC
CDR3: CASSVGGQGYEQYF

size: once
length: 15
D: TRBD1
J: TRBJ2-1
V: TRBV6-4
DNA: TGTGCCAGCAGTGACCTACGACAGGGCCACAATGAGCAGTTCTTC
CDR3: CASSDLRQGHNEQFF

size: .
length: 12
D: TRBD2
J: TRBJ2-7
V: TRBV28
DNA: TGTGCCAGCACTGGGACTACGTGGGAGCAGTACTTC
CDR3: CASTGTTWEQYF

size: few
length: 15
D: .
J: TRBJ2-3
V: TRBV4-3
DNA: TGCGCCAGCAGCCACAGAGCGGAGCCGACAGATACGCAGTATTTT
CDR3: CASSHRAEPTDTQYF

size: .
length: 13
D: TRBD2
J: TRBJ2-1
V: TRBV6-5
DNA: TGTGCCAGCAGATCCGGGACTAGTGATGAGCAGTTCTTC
CDR3: CASRSGTSDEQFF

size: .
length: 11
D: .
J: TRBJ1-4
V: TRBV20-1
DNA: TGCAGTGCTCTTAAGGATGAAAAACTGTTTTTT
CDR3: CSALKDEKLFF

size: .
length: 13
D: .
J: TRBJ2-5
V: TRBV7-9
DNA: TGTGCCAGCAGCTCCGGGGGCTTGGAGACCCAGTACTTC
CDR3: CASSSGGLETQYF

size: .
length: 14
D: .
J: TRBJ2-7
V: TRBV5-1
DNA: TGCGCCAGCAGCCCGACACCCGGGGCCTACGAGCAGTACTTC
CDR3: CASSPTPGAYEQYF

size: .
length: 14
D: .
J: TRBJ2-3
V: TRBV27
DNA: TGTGCCAGCAGTTTAAAGCGGAGCACAGATACGCAGTATTTT
CDR3: CASSLKRSTDTQYF

size: .
length: 17
D: TRBD1
J: TRBJ1-2
V: TRBV10-3
DNA: TGTGCCATCAGTGAGACGGGGACAGGGGCCCTCGGCTATGGCTACACCTTC
CDR3: CAISETGTGALGYGYTF

size: once
length: 15
D: .
J: TRBJ2-2
V: TRBV18
DNA: TGTGCCAGCTCACGGGACGGGATAAACACCGGGGAGCTGTTTTTT
CDR3: CASSRDGINTGELFF

size: .
length: 16
D: TRBD2
J: TRBJ2-7
V: TRBV9
DNA: TGTGCCAGCAGCGTAGGGCTAGCGGGAGGAACAAACGAGCAGTACTTC
CDR3: CASSVGLAGGTNEQYF

size: .
length: 15
D: TRBD1
J: TRBJ2-7
V: TRBV11-1
DNA: TGTGCCAGCAGCAGGCGGACAGGGGGACCCTACGAGCAGTACTTC
CDR3: CASSRRTGGPYEQYF

size: .
length: 15
D: .
J: TRBJ2-6
V: TRBV5-6
DNA: TGTGCCAGCAGGGAGGACGGGACTGGGGCCAACGTCCTGACTTTC
CDR3: CASREDGTGANVLTF

size: .
length: 14
D: TRBD1
J: TRBJ2-7
V: TRBV28
DNA: TGTGCCAGCAACCGTGACAGGGACTCCTACGAGCAGTACTTC
CDR3: CASNRDRDSYEQYF

size: .
length: 18
D: TRBD2
J: TRBJ2-2
V: TRBV19
DNA: TGTGCCAGTAGTATAGAGTCTAGCGGGACTCTAGGCACCGGGGAGCTGTTTTTT
CDR3: CASSIESSGTLGTGELFF

size: .
length: 13
D: TRBD1
J: TRBJ2-5
V: TRBV7-2
DNA: TGTGCCAGCAGCTCACCTGGGACAGTTGGGCAGTACTTC
CDR3: CASSSPGTVGQYF

size: .
length: 13
D: TRBD1
J: TRBJ1-1
V: TRBV10-3
DNA: TGTGCCACCAGGGGGCAGGGGGCGACTGAAGCTTTCTTT
CDR3: CATRGQGATEAFF

size: .
length: 15
D: .
J: TRBJ2-7
V: TRBV9
DNA: TGTGCCAGCAGCGTAGGGCAGGGGAGGTCCTACGAGCAGTACTTC
CDR3: CASSVGQGRSYEQYF

size: .
length: 14
D: .
J: TRBJ2-3
V: TRBV11-2
DNA: TGTGCCAGCAGCTTCTCCAGGGGCACAGATACGCAGTATTTT
CDR3: CASSFSRGTDTQYF

size: few
length: 12
D: .
J: TRBJ1-1
V: TRBV5-4
DNA: TGTGCCAGCAGCTTGGCGGACACTGAAGCTTTCTTT
CDR3: CASSLADTEAFF

size: .
length: 15
D: TRBD1
J: TRBJ2-1
V: TRBV5-1
DNA: TGCGCCAGCAGCTTGGGACAGGGATCCTACAATGAGCAGTTCTTC
CDR3: CASSLGQGSYNEQFF

size: .
length: 15
D: TRBD2
J: TRBJ2-1
V: TRBV6-6
DNA: TGTGCCAGCAGTTACGCTAGCGGGACGAACAATGAGCAGTTCTTC
CDR3: CASSYASGTNNEQFF

size: .
length: 12
D: .
J: TRBJ1-2
V: TRBV29-1
DNA: TGCAGCGTGGACCTCAGGGAACATGGCTACACCTTC
CDR3: CSVDLREHGYTF

size: .
length: 15
D: TRBD1
J: TRBJ2-5
V: TRBV9
DNA: TGTGCCAGCAGCGTAGATGGGACAGGGGGGCAGACCCAGTACTTC
CDR3: CASSVDGTGGQTQYF

size: .
length: 15
D: .
J: TRBJ2-1
V: TRBV2
DNA: TGTGCCAGCAGTGAGACTAGGCTCACGTACAATGAGCAGTTCTTC
CDR3: CASSETRLTYNEQFF

size: .
length: 14
D: TRBD1
J: TRBJ2-2
V: TRBV19
DNA: TGTGCCAGTAGTAGACAGGGGGTTAGCGGGGAGCTGTTTTTT
CDR3: CASSRQGVSGELFF

size: .
length: 16
D: TRBD1
J: TRBJ1-1
V: TRBV4-3
DNA: TGCGCCAGCAGCCGCCGGGACAGGGGAGGTTCCACTGAAGCTTTCTTT
CDR3: CASSRRDRGGSTEAFF

size: .
length: 15
D: .
J: TRBJ2-2
V: TRBV5-1
DNA: TGCGCCAGCAGCTTGGATGGGGCGCGCACCGGGGAGCTGTTTTTT
CDR3: CASSLDGARTGELFF

size: .
length: 15
D: TRBD2
J: TRBJ2-1
V: TRBV4-2
DNA: TGTGCCAGCAGCCAAGAAGCGGGAGTAGGTAATGAGCAGTTCTTC
CDR3: CASSQEAGVGNEQFF

size: .
length: 16
D: .
J: TRBJ2-7
V: TRBV18
DNA: TGTGCCAGCTCACTAATTAACCGGGGCCAGACGTTTGGGCAGTACTTC
CDR3: CASSLINRGQTFGQYF